The next 13 T cell receptor beta chains were all read from a single sample in a study of blood T cell repertoires in COVID-19. Sequencing was performed with immunoSEQ multiplex PCR; in TCRdb, only in-frame clones are kept and a portion is missing. The data contain around 150,000 clones, roughly 90% of them singletons. Specimen: peripheral blood. The receptors shown here come from a man aged 30 to 45 with COVID-19, enrolled during active disease.

The chain employs TRBV6-5 and TRBJ1-4, with 8 bases matching TRBD1. The V gene end was trimmed by 10 bases and the J gene end by 0 bases; junction bases not matched to a gene: 4. The germline CDR1 and CDR2 sequences are MNHEY and SVGAGI. There are 14 residues in the CDR3. CDR3 protein: CATKDRATNEKLFF. In nucleotides, the CDR3 is TGTGCCACCAAGGACAGGGCAACTAATGAAAAACTGTTTTTT.

This clone was seen just once. The genes are TRBV28 and TRBJ2-7; tentative D call: TRBD1 (6 bases). Trimming left V 3 bases short and J 2 bases short, with 8 bases between. CDR1 and CDR2 (germline): MDHEN, SYDVKM. The CDR3 sequence is 13 residues long. CDR3 sequence: CASSFQGTYEQYF. DNA for the CDR3: TGTGCCAGCAGTTTTCAGGGGACCTACGAGCAGTACTTC.

The chain employs TRBV4-3 and TRBJ2-7; TRBD2 aligns across 14 bases. V lost 1 base to trimming and J lost 3 bases; unmatched junction nucleotides: 8. The CDR3 consists of 18 residues. CDR1 is LGHNA, CDR2 YSLEER, per germline. The DNA of the CDR3 is TGCGCCAGCAGCCAAGGACTAGCGGGGGGGCCAAACTTCTACGAGCAGTACTTC. Translation gives CASSQGLAGGPNFYEQYF.

The table lists this clone with a count of one. CDR3 amino acids: CASSPDRGYGYTF. CDR3 bases: TGTGCCAGCAGCCCGGACAGGGGCTATGGCTACACCTTC. The chain recombines TRBV5-8 with TRBJ1-2, with 9 bases identical to TRBD1. The germline V gene has CDR1 SGHTS and CDR2 YDEGEE. There are 13 residues in the CDR3. Germline trimming cut 4 bases from V and 4 bases from J; bases unmatched to any gene: 2.

V and J are TRBV12-3 or TRBV12-4 and TRBJ1-2; a weak D match, TRBD1 (6 bases). V was clipped by 5 bases and J by 8 bases, with 12 bases between them. CDR3 length: 12 residues. CDR3 in amino acids: CASSGQSFGYTF. CDR3 nucleotide sequence: TGTGCCAGCAGTGGACAGTCATTCGGCTACACCTTC.

V gene TRBV5-1 combines with J gene TRBJ2-2; the match to TRBD1 covers 8 bases. The ends lost 1 base at V and 1 base at J; junction bases unmatched: 6. Per germline, CDR1 SGHRS and CDR2 YFSETQ. CDR3 length equals 17 residues. The CDR3 DNA sequence: TGCGCCAGCAGCTTGCGAACAGGGGGTTGGAACACCGGGGAGCTGTTTTTT. It is translated as CASSLRTGGWNTGELFF.

V is TRBV6-2 or TRBV6-3 and J is TRBJ1-2; tentatively, D is TRBD1 (6 bases). Germline V gene data show CDR1 as MNHEY and CDR2 as SVGEGT. The CDR3 length is 14 residues. V lost 4 bases to trimming and J lost 3 bases, with 12 bases between them. CDR3 nucleotides: TGTGCCAGCAGTTCATGGACAGCAGACTATGGCTACACCTTC. It specifies CASSSWTADYGYTF.

This rearrangement joins TRBV5-1 to TRBJ1-1, with 7 bases lining up with TRBD1. V shed 4 bases, J shed 7 bases, and the junction held 10 bases outside the gene matches. In germline, CDR1 is SGHRS, CDR2 YFSETQ. CDR3 length equals 14 residues. CDR3: CASSLEGAFSEAFF. The CDR3 nucleotides are TGCGCCAGCAGCCTGGAGGGGGCGTTTAGTGAAGCTTTCTTT.

V is TRBV27 and J is TRBJ1-1, with TRBD1 matching over 8 bases. V shed 2 bases and J 2 bases; nucleotides not matched to a gene: 1. The CDR3 is 14 residues long. Per the germline V gene, CDR1 is MNHEY and CDR2 is SMNVEV (reference sequence). The CDR3 protein is CASSLQGANTEAFF. CDR3 nucleotide sequence: TGTGCCAGCAGTTTACAGGGGGCAAACACTGAAGCTTTCTTT.

CDR3 in DNA: TGTGCCACCAGCAGAGATCCGGGGAGAACTGAAGCTTTCTTT. Encoded protein: CATSRDPGRTEAFF. The chain links TRBV15 to TRBJ1-1; no firm D call. Deletions cut 0 bases from V and 5 bases from J, with 10 bases between. This CDR3 is built from 14 residues. CDR1 is LNHNV and CDR2 is YYDKDF in the germline V gene (reference sequence).

The chain links TRBV12-3 or TRBV12-4 to TRBJ1-1; D uncertain. The CDR3 length is 13 residues. The ends were cut back, 7 bases at V and 1 base at J, with 10 bases in the middle. The CDR3 region is CASTQTANTEAFF. DNA of the CDR3: TGTGCCAGCACCCAAACAGCGAACACTGAAGCTTTCTTT.

The V and J genes are TRBV9 and TRBJ1-2; 11 bases agree with TRBD1. The CDR3 contains 15 residues. Unmatched junction bases numbered 5, after V lost 3 bases and J lost 4 bases. The germline V gene encodes CDR1 SGDLS and CDR2 YYNGEE. As DNA, the CDR3 is TGTGCCAGCAGCGCTGGACAGGGGGCTCTCTATGGCTACACCTTC. It yields the protein CASSAGQGALYGYTF.

The chain is built from TRBV12-3 or TRBV12-4 and TRBJ1-1; TRBD1 might be the D (5 bases). The V end lost 6 bases, the J end lost 0 bases, and 8 bases lay between the germline ends. CDR3 length: 13 residues. The CDR3 loop reads CASRPTVNTEAFF. CDR3 sequence (DNA): TGTGCCAGCAGACCGACAGTGAACACTGAAGCTTTCTTT.